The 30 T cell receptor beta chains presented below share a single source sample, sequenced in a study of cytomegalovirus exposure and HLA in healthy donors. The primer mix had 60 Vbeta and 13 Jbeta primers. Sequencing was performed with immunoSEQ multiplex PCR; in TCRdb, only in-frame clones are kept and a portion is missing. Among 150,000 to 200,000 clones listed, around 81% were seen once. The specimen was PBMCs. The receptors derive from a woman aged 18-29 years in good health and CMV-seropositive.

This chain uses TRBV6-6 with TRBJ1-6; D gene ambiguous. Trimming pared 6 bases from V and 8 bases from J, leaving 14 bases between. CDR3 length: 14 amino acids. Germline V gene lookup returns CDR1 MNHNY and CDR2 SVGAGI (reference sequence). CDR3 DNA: TGTGCCAGCAGGTTTTCCCGTACTGATTCACCCCTCCACTTT. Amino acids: CASRFSRTDSPLHF.

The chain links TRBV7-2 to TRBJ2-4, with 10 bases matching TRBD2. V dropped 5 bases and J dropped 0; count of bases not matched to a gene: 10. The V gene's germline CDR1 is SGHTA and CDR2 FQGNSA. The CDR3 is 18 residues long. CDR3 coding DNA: TGTGCCAGCAGCCCGCGGACTAGCGGAGGGCTAGCCAAAAACATTCAGTACTTC. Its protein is CASSPRTSGGLAKNIQYF.

CDR3 DNA: TGCGCCAGCAGCTTGATTCCGCGAGAGACCCAGTACTTC. Protein sequence: CASSLIPRETQYF. The chain joins TRBV5-1 to TRBJ2-5; D ambiguous. Germline values: CDR1 SGHRS, CDR2 YFSETQ. Trimming pared 1 base from V and 4 bases from J, leaving 8 bases between. This CDR3 has 13 amino acids.

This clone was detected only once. The CDR3 region has the DNA TGTGCCAGCAGCGTTCCCCGGGACAATCGGGCGAGCTCCTACGAGCAGTACTTC. It codes for CASSVPRDNRASSYEQYF. The chain has TRBV7-9 and TRBJ2-7; D may be TRBD1 (6 bases). The CDR3 runs 18 residues. Per germline, CDR1 SEHNR and CDR2 FQNEAQ (reference sequence). The V gene lost 5 bases and the J gene lost 0 bases, with 23 bases spanning the gap. The full variable domain, rest sourced from reference TRBV7-9 and TRBJ2-7, is DTGVSQNPRHKITKRGQNVTFRCDPISEHNRLYWYRQTLGQGPEFLTYFQNEAQLEKSRLLSDRFSAERPKGSFSTLEIQRTEQGDSAMYLCASSVPRDNRASSYEQYFGPGTRLTVT.

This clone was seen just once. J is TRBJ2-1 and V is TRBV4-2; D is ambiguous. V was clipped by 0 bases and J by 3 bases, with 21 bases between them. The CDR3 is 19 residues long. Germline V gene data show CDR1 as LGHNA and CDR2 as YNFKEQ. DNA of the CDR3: TGTGCCAGCAGCCAAGATTTCAACGAGGCGACTCCCGGCTACAATGAGCAGTTCTTC. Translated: CASSQDFNEATPGYNEQFF.

For the CDR3, the DNA is TGTGCCAGCAGCTTACTCGGCACAGGGGTGGCTTTCTTT. Protein product: CASSLLGTGVAFF. The V call is TRBV7-2, the J call TRBJ1-1; TRBD1 matches at 7 bases. Germline V gives CDR1 SGHTA, CDR2 FQGNSA. There are 13 residues in the CDR3. Trimming took 2 bases from V and 11 from J; bases not matched to a gene: 8.

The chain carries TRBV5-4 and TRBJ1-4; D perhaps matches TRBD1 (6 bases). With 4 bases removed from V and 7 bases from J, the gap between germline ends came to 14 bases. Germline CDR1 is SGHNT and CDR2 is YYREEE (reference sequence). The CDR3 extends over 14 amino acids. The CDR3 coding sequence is TGTGCCAGCAGCCGTACAGGGCTGGGTGAAAAACTGTTTTTT. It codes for CASSRTGLGEKLFF.

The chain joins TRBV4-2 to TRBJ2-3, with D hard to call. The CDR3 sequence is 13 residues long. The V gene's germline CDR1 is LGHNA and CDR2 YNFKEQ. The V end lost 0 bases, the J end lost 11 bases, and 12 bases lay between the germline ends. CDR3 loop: CASSQEFLGVQYF. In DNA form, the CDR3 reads TGTGCCAGCAGCCAAGAATTCCTAGGTGTGCAGTATTTT.

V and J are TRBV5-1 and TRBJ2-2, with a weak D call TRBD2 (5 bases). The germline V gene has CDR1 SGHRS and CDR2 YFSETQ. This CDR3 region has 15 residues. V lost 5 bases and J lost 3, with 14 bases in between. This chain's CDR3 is CASRILERYTGELFF. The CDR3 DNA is TGCGCCAGCAGAATCCTGGAGCGGTACACCGGGGAGCTGTTTTTT.

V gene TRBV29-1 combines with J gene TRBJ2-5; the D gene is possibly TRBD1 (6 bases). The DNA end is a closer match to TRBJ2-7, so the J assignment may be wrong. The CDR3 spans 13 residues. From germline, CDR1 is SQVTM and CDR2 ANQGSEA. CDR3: CSVEDPTGSEQYF. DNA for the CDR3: TGCAGCGTTGAAGATCCAACAGGGAGCGAGCAGTACTTC.

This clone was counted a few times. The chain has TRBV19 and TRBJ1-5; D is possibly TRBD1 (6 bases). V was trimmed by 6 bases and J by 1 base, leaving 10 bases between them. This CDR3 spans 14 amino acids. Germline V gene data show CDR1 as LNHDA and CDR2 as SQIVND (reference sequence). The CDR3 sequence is CASSQGNSNQPQHF. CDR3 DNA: TGTGCCAGTAGCCAGGGGAACAGCAATCAGCCCCAGCATTTT.

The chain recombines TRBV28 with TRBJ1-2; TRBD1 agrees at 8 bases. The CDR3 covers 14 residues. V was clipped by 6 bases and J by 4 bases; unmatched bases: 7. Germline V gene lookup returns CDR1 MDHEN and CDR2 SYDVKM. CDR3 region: CASRPTGATYGYTF. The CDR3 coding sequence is TGTGCCAGCAGGCCGACAGGGGCCACCTATGGCTACACCTTC.

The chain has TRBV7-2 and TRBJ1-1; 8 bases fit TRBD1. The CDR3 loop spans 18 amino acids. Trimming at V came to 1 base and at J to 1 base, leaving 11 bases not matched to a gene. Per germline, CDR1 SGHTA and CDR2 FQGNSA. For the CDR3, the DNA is TGTGCCAGCAGCTTAGACCAGGGGGACAGGAGTAAGAACACTGAAGCTTTCTTT. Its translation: CASSLDQGDRSKNTEAFF.

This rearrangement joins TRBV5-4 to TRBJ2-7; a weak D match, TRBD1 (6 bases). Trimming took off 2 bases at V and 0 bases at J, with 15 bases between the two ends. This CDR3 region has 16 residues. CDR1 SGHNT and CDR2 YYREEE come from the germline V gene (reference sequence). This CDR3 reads CASSFPGQVNSYEQYF. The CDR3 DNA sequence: TGTGCCAGCAGCTTTCCGGGACAAGTCAACTCCTACGAGCAGTACTTC.

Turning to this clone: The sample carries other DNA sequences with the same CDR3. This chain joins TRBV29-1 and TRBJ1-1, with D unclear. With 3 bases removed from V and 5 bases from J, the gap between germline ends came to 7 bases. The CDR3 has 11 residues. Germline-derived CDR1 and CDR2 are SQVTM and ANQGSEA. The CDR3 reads CSVDRGTEAFF. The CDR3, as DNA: TGCAGCGTTGACCGAGGAACTGAAGCTTTCTTT.

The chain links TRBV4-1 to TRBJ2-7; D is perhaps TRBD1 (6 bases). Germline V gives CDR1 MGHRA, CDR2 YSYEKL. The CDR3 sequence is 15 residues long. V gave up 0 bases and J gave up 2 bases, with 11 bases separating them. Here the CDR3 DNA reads TGCGCCAGCAGCCAAGAGGGCAGGGGTACCTACGAGCAGTACTTC. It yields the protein CASSQEGRGTYEQYF.

Here the CDR3 reads CASSVGQYNSPLHF. The CDR3, as DNA: TGTGCCAGCAGTGTCGGACAGTATAATTCACCCCTCCACTTT. The chain recombines TRBV6-5 with TRBJ1-6; TRBD1 is a possible D gene (6 bases). Trimming took off 5 bases at V and 4 bases at J, with 9 bases between the two ends. CDR3 length: 14 amino acids. The germline gives CDR1 MNHEY, CDR2 SVGAGI.

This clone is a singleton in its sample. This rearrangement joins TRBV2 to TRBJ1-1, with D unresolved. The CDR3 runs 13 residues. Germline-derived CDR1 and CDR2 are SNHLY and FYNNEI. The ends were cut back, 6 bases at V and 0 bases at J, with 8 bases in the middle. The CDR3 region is CASRYTMNTEAFF. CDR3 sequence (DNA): TGTGCCAGCAGGTACACAATGAACACTGAAGCTTTCTTT.

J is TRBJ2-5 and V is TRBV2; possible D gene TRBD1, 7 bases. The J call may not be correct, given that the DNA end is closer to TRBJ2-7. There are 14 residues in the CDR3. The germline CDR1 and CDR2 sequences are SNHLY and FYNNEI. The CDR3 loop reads CASGGDRSSNEQYF. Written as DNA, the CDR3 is TGTGCCAGCGGCGGGGACAGAAGTAGCAACGAGCAGTACTTC.

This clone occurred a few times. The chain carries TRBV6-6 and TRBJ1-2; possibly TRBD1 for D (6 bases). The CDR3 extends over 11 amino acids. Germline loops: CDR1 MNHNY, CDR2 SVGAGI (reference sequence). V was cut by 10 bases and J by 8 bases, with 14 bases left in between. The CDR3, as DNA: TGTGCCACCTTCCTTGGGGGCGGCTACACCTTC. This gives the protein CATFLGGGYTF.

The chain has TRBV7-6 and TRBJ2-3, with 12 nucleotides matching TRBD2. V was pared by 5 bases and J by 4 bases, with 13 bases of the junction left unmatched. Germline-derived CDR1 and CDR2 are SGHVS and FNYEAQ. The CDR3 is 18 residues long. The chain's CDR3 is CASSPRLAGDPPADTQYF. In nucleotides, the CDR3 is TGTGCCAGCAGCCCGAGACTAGCGGGGGACCCCCCGGCAGATACGCAGTATTTT.

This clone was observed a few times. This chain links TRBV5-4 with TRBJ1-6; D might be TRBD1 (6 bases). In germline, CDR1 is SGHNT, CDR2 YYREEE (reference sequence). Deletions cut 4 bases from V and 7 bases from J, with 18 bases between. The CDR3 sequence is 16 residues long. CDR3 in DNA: TGTGCCAGCAGCCCTCCCCCCGGGACACTAAATTCACCCCTCCACTTT. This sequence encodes CASSPPPGTLNSPLHF.

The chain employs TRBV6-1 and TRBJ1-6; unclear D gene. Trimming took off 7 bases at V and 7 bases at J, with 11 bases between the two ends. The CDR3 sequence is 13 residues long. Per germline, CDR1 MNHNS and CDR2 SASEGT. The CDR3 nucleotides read TGTGCCAGCAAAGACTATGAAAATTCACCCCTCCACTTT. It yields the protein CASKDYENSPLHF.

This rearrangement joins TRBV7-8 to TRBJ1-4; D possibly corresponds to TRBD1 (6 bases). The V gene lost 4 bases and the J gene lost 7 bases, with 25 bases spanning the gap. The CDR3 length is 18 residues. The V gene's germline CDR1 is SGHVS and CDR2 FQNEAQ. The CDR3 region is CASSSVVAAAGVGEKLFF. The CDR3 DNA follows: TGTGCCAGCAGCTCAGTTGTCGCGGCCGCAGGGGTTGGTGAAAAACTGTTTTTT.

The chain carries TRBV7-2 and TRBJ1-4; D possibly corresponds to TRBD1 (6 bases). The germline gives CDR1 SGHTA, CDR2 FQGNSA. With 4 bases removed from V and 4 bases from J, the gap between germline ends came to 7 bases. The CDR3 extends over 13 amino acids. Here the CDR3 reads CASSWTVNEKLFF. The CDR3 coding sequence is TGTGCCAGCAGCTGGACAGTTAATGAAAAACTGTTTTTT.

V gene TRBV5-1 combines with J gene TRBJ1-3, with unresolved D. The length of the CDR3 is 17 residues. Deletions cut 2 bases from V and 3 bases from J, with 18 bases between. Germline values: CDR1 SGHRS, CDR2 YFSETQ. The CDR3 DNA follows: TGCGCCAGCAGCTTCTCGTGGGTTCGGGGAGGTGGAAACACCATATATTTT. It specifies CASSFSWVRGGGNTIYF.

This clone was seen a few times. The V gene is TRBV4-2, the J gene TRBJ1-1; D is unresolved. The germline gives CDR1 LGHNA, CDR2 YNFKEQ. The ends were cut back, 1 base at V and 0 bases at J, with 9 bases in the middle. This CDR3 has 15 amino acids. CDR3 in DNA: TGTGCCAGCAGCCAAGTAAAACAGCTGAACACTGAAGCTTTCTTT. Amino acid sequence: CASSQVKQLNTEAFF.

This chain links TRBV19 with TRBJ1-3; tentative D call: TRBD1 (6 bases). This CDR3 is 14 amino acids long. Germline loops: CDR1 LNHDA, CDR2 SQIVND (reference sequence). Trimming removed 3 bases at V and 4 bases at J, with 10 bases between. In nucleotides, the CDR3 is TGTGCCAGTAGTATTTCAGGGGACGGAAACACCATATATTTT. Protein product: CASSISGDGNTIYF.

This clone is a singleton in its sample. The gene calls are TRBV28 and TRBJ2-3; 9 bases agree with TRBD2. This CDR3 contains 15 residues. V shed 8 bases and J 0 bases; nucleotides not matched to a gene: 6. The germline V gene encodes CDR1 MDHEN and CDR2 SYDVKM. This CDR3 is CASSVAGVSTDTQYF. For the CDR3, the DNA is TGTGCCAGCTCCGTAGCGGGGGTCAGCACAGATACGCAGTATTTT. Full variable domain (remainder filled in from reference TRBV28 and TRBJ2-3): DVKVTQSSRYLVKRTGEKVFLECVQDMDHENMFWYRQDPGLGLRLIYFSYDVKMKEKGDIPEGYSVSREKKERFSLILESASTNQTSMYLCASSVAGVSTDTQYFGPGTRLTVL.

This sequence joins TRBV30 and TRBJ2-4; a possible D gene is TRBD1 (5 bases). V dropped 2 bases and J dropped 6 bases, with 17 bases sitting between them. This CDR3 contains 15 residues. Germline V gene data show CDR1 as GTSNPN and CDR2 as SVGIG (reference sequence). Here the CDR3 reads CAWSPGHHRANIQYF. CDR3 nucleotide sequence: TGTGCCTGGAGTCCTGGACATCACCGGGCAAACATTCAGTACTTC. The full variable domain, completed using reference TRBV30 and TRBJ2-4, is SQTIHQWPATLVQPVGSPLSLECTVEGTSNPNLYWYRQAAGRGLQLLFYSVGIGQISSEVPQNLSASRPQDRQFILSSKKLLLSDSGFYLCAWSPGHHRANIQYFGAGTRLSVL.